The source of this T cell receptor (beta chain) is a study of cytomegalovirus exposure and HLA in healthy donors. Study conclusions and caveats: A later analysis reported that several of the most significant clusters appeared to be linked to common viral pathogens, among them Epstein-Barr virus.

This clone is a singleton in its sample. Antigen specificity is unknown. The ends were cut back, 1 base at V and 7 bases at J, with 14 bases in the middle. The CDR3 consists of 15 residues. Germline loops: CDR1 SGHTA, CDR2 FQGNSA. The PCR employed 60 Vbeta primers together with 13 Jbeta primers. TCRdb's copy holds only in-frame clones and misses some; the assay was immunoSEQ multiplex PCR. The table shows 170,000 or so clones, with roughly four fifths occurring only once. The clonotype was recovered from a man aged 50 to 59 in good health and CMV-seronegative. Sequenced sample: PBMCs. The V and J genes are TRBV7-2 and TRBJ1-5, with no clear D. The CDR3 DNA sequence: TGTGCCAGCAGCTTAGGAGGAGGACTACAACAGCCCCAGCATTTT. Encoded protein: CASSLGGGLQQPQHF.